The text below deals with one T cell receptor beta chain. Trimming removed 1 base at V and 5 bases at J, with 12 bases between. The CDR3 runs to 14 residues. The germline V gene has CDR1 KGHSH and CDR2 LQKENI. This sample stems from a study of blood T cell repertoires in COVID-19. As for the study in general: In each case, the material was cDNA or gDNA derived from T cells, B-cell-depleted T cells, or PBMCs.

Original handling: Reference gene primer amplification yielded estimated nucleated cell counts. Sequencing used immunoSEQ multiplex PCR; TCRdb keeps in-frame clones, though not all of them. V and J calls and clone size are as listed in that table; D and trimming were resolved from the DNA. The sample has 300,000 to 450,000 clones, roughly 86% seen once. The chain uses TRBV18 and TRBJ2-7, with a weak D call TRBD2 (5 bases). This clonotype was sampled from a woman younger than 45 with COVID-19, enrolled during active disease. The specimen sequenced was peripheral blood. The CDR3 DNA sequence: TGTGCCAGCTCACCACAGAAGGGAGTAAACGAGCAGTACTTC. Translated, it gives CASSPQKGVNEQYF. Based on the CDR3 plus reference TRBV18 and TRBJ2-7, the full variable domain is NAGVMQNPRHLVRRRGQEARLRCSPMKGHSHVYWYRQLPEEGLKFMVYLQKENIIDESGMPKERFSAEFPKEGPSILRIQQVVRGDSAAYFCASSPQKGVNEQYFGPGTRLTVT.